The 10 T cell receptor beta chains reported below all come from one sample, sequenced in a study of human versus mouse CDR3 diversity and MHC coevolution. Sequencing used immunoSEQ multiplex PCR; TCRdb keeps in-frame clones, though not all of them. The sample consists of roughly 80,000 clones, 85% to 95% of them appearing once. Sequencing was carried out using naive CD4+ T cells from blood. The subset was: CD45RO-negative CD62L-positive naive CD4 T cells. These receptors came from a person aged 30-69 years in good health.

The sample holds one count of this clone. V gene TRBV19 combines with J gene TRBJ1-1, with 7 bases identical to TRBD1. Germline values: CDR1 LNHDA, CDR2 SQIVND (reference sequence). J was trimmed by 5 bases and V by 7 bases; bases with no gene match: 7. There are 13 residues in the CDR3. The CDR3 protein is CASIDRVRTEAFF. In nucleotides, the CDR3 is TGTGCCAGTATCGACAGGGTGAGAACTGAAGCTTTCTTT.

This chain uses TRBV5-4 with TRBJ2-7; 7 bases map to TRBD1. The CDR3 has 15 residues. CDR1 is SGHNT, CDR2 YYREEE, per germline (reference sequence). V gave up 0 bases and J gave up 2 bases; unmatched junction bases: 5. CDR3 in amino acids: CASSLAGTATYEQYF. In nucleotides, the CDR3 is TGTGCCAGCAGCTTGGCCGGGACAGCCACCTACGAGCAGTACTTC.

The rearrangement joins TRBV5-1 to TRBJ2-1; the D is unclear. Trimming stripped 4 bases from V and 4 bases from J, with 6 bases between. Germline values: CDR1 SGHRS, CDR2 YFSETQ. This CDR3 has 12 amino acids. CDR3 protein: CASSRVYNEQFF. The CDR3 bases are TGCGCCAGCAGCCGTGTATACAATGAGCAGTTCTTC.

The J gene is TRBJ1-1, the V gene TRBV6-5, with 9 bases matching TRBD1. The CDR3 extends over 15 amino acids. Germline V gives CDR1 MNHEY, CDR2 SVGAGI. V was pared by 5 bases and J by 5 bases, with 9 bases of the junction left unmatched. CDR3 DNA sequence: TGTGCCAGCAGTAATCCGGGACAGGGATCTACTGAAGCTTTCTTT. It encodes CASSNPGQGSTEAFF.

The chain joins TRBV5-8 to TRBJ1-3; 7 positions match TRBD1. Germline-derived CDR1 and CDR2 are SGHTS and YDEGEE. CDR3 size: 16 residues. After removal of 5 bases from V and 2 bases from J, the junction contained 10 bases not matched to a gene. CDR3 residues: CASSLTGAPAGNTIYF. DNA of the CDR3: TGTGCCAGCAGTTTAACAGGGGCGCCGGCTGGAAACACCATATATTTT.

The chain couples TRBV4-1 to TRBJ1-2; the D is unclear. The CDR3 runs to 14 residues. Germline assignment: CDR1 MGHRA and CDR2 YSYEKL. The ends were cut back, 1 base at V and 4 bases at J, with 10 bases in the middle. The CDR3 region is CASSQGLVSYGYTF. The CDR3 nucleotides read TGCGCCAGCAGCCAAGGTCTCGTGAGCTATGGCTACACCTTC.

V gene TRBV7-9 combines with J gene TRBJ1-4; maybe TRBD1 (6 bases). Trimming removed 7 bases from V and 8 bases from J, with 20 bases in between. Germline V gives CDR1 SEHNR, CDR2 FQNEAQ (reference sequence). This CDR3 region has 15 residues. The DNA of the CDR3 is TGTGCCAGCACCCCCGGGAACAGGGAGCGGGAAAAACTGTTTTTT. It translates to CASTPGNREREKLFF.

The rearrangement uses TRBV30 and TRBJ2-7, with D possibly being TRBD1 (6 bases). CDR1 and CDR2 (germline): GTSNPN, SVGIG (reference sequence). This CDR3 has 13 amino acids. V was trimmed by 3 bases and J by 2 bases, leaving 11 bases between them. The CDR3 DNA reads TGTGCCTGGAGCGGACAGATCACCTACGAGCAGTACTTC. It is translated as CAWSGQITYEQYF.

This clone was counted a single time. The chain uses TRBV6-1 and TRBJ1-2, with 9 bases that match TRBD1. The CDR3 has 13 amino acids. Germline trimming cut 7 bases from V and 7 bases from J; bases unmatched to any gene: 7. Germline CDR1 MNHNS, CDR2 SASEGT. CDR3 sequence reads: CASTKTGGSGYTF. The CDR3 region has the DNA TGTGCCAGCACCAAAACAGGGGGCAGTGGCTACACCTTC.

In this sample, this clone turned up once. This CDR3 is CASSLLITDTQYF. In nucleotides, the CDR3 is TGTGCCAGCTCACTGCTAATCACAGATACGCAGTATTTT. The gene calls are TRBV18 and TRBJ2-3; D is unclear. This CDR3 contains 13 residues. V lost 4 bases and J lost 2, with 7 bases in between. CDR1 KGHSH and CDR2 LQKENI come from the germline V gene.